The following is a T cell receptor (beta chain) sequence with its context. These data originate in a study of blood T cell repertoires in COVID-19. The overall study: COVID-19 samples collected from the United States, Italy and Spain covered acute and convalescent phases.

Here immunoSEQ multiplex PCR was the method, and the copy in TCRdb shows in-frame clones only, minus some. The sample carries over 200,000 clones, roughly 80% recorded once. The CDR3 consists of 13 residues. Trimming took off 7 bases at V and 3 bases at J, with 12 bases between the two ends. The germline V gene has CDR1 MNHEY and CDR2 SVGAGI. Sequencing was performed on peripheral blood. This receptor was taken from a human donor in a cohort sampled during active COVID-19. The chain employs TRBV6-5 and TRBJ1-2; D is uncertain. The CDR3 nucleotides are TGTGCCAGCACCCTGGGCCTCTACTATGGCTACACCTTC. It specifies CASTLGLYYGYTF.